This T cell receptor beta chain is from a study of blood T cell repertoires in COVID-19. This clone was observed a single time. Data came from immunoSEQ multiplex PCR; TCRdb stores just in-frame clones and leaves some out. The data contain 8,500 to 10,000 clones, around four fifths of them singletons. The CDR3 totals 16 residues. Germline-derived CDR1 and CDR2 are SGHKS and YYEKEE (reference sequence). V lost 3 bases and J lost 1; bases outside the gene matches: 2. The TCR originated in a human donor in a cohort sampled during active COVID-19. The J gene is TRBJ1-6, the V gene TRBV5-5, with TRBD1 matching over 9 bases. Sequences were obtained from peripheral blood. The CDR3 loop is CASSSGQGSYNSPLHF. The CDR3, as DNA: TGTGCCAGCAGCTCAGGACAGGGGTCCTATAATTCACCCCTCCACTTT.